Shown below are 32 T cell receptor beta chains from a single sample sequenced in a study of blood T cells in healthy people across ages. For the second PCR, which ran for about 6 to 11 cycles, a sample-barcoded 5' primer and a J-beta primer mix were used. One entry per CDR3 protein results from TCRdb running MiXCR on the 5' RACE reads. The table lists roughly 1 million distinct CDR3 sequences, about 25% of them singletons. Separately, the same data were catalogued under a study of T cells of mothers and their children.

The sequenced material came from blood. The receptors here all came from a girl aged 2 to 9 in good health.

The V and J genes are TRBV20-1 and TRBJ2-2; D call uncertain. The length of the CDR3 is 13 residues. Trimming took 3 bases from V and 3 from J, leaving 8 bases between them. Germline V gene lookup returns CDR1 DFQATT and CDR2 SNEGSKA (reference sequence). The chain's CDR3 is CSARVAYTGELFF. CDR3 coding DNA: TGCAGTGCTAGGGTGGCATACACCGGGGAGCTGTTTTTT.

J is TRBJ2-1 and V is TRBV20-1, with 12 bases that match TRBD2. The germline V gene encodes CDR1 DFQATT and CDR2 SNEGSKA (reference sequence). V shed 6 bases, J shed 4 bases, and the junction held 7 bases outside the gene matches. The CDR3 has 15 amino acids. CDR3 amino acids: CSAPNGLAGYNEQFF. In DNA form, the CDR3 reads TGCAGTGCGCCAAACGGACTAGCGGGATACAATGAGCAGTTCTTC.

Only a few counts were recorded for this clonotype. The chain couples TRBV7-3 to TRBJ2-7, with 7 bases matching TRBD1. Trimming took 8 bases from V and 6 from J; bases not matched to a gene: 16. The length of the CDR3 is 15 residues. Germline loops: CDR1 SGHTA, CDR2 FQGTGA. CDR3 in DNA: TGTGCCAGCGGAGATTGGACAGGCGGCTTTATCGAGCAGTACTTC. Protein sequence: CASGDWTGGFIEQYF.

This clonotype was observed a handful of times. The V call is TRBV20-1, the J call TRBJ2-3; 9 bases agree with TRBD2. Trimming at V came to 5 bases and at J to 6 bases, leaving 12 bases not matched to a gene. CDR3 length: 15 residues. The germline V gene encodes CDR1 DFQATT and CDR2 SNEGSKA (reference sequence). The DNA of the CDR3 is TGCAGTGCTCCCCTGGGCGGGGGGGCCGCGGATACGCAGTATTTT. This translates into CSAPLGGGAADTQYF.

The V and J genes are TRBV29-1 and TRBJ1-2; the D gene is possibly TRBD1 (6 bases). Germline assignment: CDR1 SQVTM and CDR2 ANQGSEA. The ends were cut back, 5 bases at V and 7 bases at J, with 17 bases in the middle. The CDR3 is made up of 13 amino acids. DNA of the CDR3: TGCAGCGTTTGGATGACACAGGGACCTGGCTACACCTTC. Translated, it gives CSVWMTQGPGYTF.

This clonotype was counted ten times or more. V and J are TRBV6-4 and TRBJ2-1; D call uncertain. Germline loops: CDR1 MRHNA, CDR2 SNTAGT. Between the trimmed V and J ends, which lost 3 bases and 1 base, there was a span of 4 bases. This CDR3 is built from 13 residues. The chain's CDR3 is CASSERSYNEQFF. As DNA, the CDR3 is TGTGCCAGCAGTGAGCGGTCCTACAATGAGCAGTTCTTC.

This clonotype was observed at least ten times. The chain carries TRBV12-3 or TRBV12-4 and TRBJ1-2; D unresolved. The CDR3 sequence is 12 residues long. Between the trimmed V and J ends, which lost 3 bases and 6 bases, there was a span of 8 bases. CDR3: CASSFSGNGYTF. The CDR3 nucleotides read TGTGCCAGCAGTTTCTCGGGGAATGGCTACACCTTC.

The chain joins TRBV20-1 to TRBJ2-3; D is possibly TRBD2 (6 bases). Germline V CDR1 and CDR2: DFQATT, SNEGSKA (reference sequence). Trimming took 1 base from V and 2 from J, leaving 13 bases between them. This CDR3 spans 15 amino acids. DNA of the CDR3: TGCAGTGCTAGAGTCAGCGGGCAAAACACAGATACGCAGTATTTT. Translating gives CSARVSGQNTDTQYF.

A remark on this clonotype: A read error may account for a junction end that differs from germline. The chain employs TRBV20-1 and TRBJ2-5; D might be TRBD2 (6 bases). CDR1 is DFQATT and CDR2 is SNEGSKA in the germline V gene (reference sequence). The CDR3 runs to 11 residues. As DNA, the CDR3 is TGCAGTGCAACATGGACTACCATCTCGTTCTTC. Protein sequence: CSATWTTISFF.

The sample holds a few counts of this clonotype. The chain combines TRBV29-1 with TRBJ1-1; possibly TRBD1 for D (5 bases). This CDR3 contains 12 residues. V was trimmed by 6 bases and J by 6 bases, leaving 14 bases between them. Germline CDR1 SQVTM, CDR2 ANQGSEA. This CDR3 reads CSVLSGGAEAFF. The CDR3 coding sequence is TGCAGCGTCCTGAGCGGGGGGGCTGAAGCTTTCTTT.

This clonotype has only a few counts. This CDR3 reads CSARLLAGVETQYF. The DNA of the CDR3 is TGCAGTGCTAGGTTACTAGCAGGCGTTGAGACCCAGTACTTC. The V call is TRBV20-1, the J call TRBJ2-5; maybe TRBD2 (6 bases). Trimming took off 3 bases at V and 5 bases at J, with 16 bases between the two ends. Germline V gene lookup returns CDR1 DFQATT and CDR2 SNEGSKA (reference sequence). This CDR3 contains 14 residues.

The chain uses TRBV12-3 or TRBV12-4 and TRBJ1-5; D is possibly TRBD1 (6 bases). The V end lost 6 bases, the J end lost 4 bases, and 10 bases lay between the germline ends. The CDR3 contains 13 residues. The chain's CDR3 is CASRDRVNQPQHF. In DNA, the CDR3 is TGTGCCAGCAGGGACAGAGTGAATCAGCCCCAGCATTTT.

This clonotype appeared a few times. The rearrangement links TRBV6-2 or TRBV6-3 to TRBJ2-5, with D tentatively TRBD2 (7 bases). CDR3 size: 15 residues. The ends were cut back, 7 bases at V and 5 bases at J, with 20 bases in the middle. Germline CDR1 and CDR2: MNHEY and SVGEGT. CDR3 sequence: CASTERRGGRETQYF. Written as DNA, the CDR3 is TGTGCCAGCACCGAAAGGAGGGGGGGCAGGGAGACCCAGTACTTC.

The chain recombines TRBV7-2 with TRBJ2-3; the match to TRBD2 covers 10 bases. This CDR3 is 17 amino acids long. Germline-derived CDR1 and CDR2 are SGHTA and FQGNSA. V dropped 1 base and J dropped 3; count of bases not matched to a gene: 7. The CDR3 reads CASSLETSGLSTDTQYF. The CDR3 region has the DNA TGTGCCAGCAGCTTAGAGACTAGCGGGTTAAGTACAGATACGCAGTATTTT.

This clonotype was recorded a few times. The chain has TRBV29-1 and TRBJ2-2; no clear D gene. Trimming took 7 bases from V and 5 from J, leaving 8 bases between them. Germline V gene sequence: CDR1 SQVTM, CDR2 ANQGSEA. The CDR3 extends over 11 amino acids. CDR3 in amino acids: CSGSVTGELFF. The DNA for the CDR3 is TGCAGCGGAAGTGTTACCGGGGAGCTGTTTTTT.

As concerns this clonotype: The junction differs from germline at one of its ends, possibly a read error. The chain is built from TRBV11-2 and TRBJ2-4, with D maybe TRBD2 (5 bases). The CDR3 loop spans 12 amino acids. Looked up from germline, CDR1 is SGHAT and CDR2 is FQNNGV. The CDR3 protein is CASSLVVGEWDF. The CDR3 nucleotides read TGTGCCAGCAGCTTAGTTGTCGGGGAGTGGGACTTC.

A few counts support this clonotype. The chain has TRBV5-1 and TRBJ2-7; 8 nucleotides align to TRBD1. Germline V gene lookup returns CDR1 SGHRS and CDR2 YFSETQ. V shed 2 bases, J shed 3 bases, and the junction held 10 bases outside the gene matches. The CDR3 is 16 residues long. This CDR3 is CASSLARDRILYEQYF. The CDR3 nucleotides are TGCGCCAGCAGCTTAGCGCGGGACAGGATCCTCTACGAGCAGTACTTC.

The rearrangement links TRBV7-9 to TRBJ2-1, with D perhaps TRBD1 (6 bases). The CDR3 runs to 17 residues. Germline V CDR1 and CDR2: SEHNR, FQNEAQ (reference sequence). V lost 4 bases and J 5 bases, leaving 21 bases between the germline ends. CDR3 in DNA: TGTGCCAGCAGCTCACACCGTGACAGGCCCAACCACAATGAGCAGTTCTTC. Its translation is CASSSHRDRPNHNEQFF.

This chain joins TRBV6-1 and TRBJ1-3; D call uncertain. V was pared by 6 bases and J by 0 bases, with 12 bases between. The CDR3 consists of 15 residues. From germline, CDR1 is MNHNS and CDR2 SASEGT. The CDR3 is CASSAYSSSGNTIYF. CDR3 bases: TGTGCCAGCAGCGCATACTCGAGCTCTGGAAACACCATATATTTT.

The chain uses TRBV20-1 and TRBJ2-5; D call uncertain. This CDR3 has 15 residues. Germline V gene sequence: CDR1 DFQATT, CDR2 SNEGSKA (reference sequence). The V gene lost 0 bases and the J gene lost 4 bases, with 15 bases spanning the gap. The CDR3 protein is CSARDLRVAGETQYF. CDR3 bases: TGCAGTGCTAGAGATCTAAGGGTAGCAGGAGAGACCCAGTACTTC.

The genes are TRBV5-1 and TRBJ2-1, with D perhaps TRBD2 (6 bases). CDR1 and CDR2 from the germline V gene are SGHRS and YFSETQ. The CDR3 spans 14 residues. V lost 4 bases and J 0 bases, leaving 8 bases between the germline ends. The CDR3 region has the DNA TGCGCCAGCAGCATGGGGGGCTCCTACAATGAGCAGTTCTTC. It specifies CASSMGGSYNEQFF.

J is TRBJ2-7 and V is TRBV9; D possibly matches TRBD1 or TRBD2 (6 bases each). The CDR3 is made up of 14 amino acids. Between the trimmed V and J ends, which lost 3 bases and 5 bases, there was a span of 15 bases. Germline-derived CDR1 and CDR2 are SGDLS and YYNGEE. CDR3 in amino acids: CASSEGGRNHEQYF. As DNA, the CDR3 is TGTGCCAGCAGCGAAGGGGGGCGGAACCACGAGCAGTACTTC.

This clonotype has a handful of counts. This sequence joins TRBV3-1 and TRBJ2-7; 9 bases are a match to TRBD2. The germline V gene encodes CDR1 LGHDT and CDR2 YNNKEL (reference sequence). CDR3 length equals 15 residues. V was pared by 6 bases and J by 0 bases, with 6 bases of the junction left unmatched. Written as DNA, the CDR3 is TGTGCCAGCAGTAAACTAGCGGGTAACTCCTACGAGCAGTACTTC. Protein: CASSKLAGNSYEQYF.

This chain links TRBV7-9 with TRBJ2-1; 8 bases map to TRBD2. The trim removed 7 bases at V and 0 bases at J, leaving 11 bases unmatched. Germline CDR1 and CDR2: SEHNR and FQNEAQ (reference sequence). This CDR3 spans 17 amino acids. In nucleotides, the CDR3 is TGTGCCAGCACCCCGCGATACAGCGGGAGCTCCTACAATGAGCAGTTCTTC. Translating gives CASTPRYSGSSYNEQFF.

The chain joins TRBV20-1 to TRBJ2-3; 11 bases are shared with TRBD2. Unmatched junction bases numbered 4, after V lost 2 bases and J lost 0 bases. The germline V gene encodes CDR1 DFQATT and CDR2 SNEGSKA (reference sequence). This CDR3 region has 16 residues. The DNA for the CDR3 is TGCAGTGCTAGAAGGCTAGCGGGAGGTAGCACAGATACGCAGTATTTT. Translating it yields CSARRLAGGSTDTQYF.

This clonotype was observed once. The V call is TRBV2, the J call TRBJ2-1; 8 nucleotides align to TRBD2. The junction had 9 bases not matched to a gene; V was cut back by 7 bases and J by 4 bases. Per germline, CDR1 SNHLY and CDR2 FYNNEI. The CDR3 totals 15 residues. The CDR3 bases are TGTGCCAGCACCCTCGGGAGGGGCCCTTACAATGAGCAGTTCTTC. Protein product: CASTLGRGPYNEQFF.

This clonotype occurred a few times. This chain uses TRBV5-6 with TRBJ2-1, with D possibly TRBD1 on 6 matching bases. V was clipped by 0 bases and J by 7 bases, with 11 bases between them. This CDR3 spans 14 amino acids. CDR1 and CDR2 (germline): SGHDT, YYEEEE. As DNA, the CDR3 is TGTGCCAGCAGCTTGGACCGGGACATTAATGAGCAGTTCTTC. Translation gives CASSLDRDINEQFF.

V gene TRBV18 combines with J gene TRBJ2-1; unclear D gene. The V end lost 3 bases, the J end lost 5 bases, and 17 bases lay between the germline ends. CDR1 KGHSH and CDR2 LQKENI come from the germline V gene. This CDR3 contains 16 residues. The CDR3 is CASSPPLKSHDNEQFF. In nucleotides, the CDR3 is TGTGCCAGCTCACCTCCACTCAAGTCCCACGACAATGAGCAGTTCTTC.

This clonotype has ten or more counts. CDR3 in amino acids: CASSFAGDTDTQYF. DNA for the CDR3: TGTGCCAGCAGTTTTGCGGGAGACACAGATACGCAGTATTTT. The gene calls are TRBV12-3 or TRBV12-4 and TRBJ2-3; 7 bases are a match to TRBD2. V lost 3 bases to trimming and J lost 2 bases; unmatched junction nucleotides: 2. The CDR3 spans 14 residues.

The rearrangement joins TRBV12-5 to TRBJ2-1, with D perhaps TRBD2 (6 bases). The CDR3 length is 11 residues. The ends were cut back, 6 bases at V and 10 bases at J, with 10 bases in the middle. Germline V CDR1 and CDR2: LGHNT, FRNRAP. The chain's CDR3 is CASGRDLEQFF. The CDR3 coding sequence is TGTGCTAGTGGCCGGGACTTGGAGCAGTTCTTC. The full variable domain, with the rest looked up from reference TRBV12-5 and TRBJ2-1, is DARVTQTPRHKVTEMGQEVTMRCQPILGHNTVFWYRQTMMQGLELLAYFRNRAPLDDSGMPKDRFSAEMPDATLATLKIQPSEPRDSAVYFCASGRDLEQFFGPGTRLTVL.

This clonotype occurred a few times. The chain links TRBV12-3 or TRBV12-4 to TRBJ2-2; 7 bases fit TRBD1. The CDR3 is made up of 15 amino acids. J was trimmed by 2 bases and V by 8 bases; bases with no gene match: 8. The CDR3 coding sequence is TGTGCCAGCGACTTGGGACAGACCAACACCGGGGAGCTGTTTTTT. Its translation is CASDLGQTNTGELFF.

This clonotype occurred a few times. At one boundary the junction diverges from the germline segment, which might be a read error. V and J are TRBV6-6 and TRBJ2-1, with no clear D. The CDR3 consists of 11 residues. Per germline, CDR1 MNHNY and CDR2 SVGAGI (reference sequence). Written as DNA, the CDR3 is TGTGCCGGCAGTTACTTTGATGAGCAGTTCTTC. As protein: CAGSYFDEQFF.